This TCR beta chain was obtained from a study of T cell responses to AZD1222 COVID-19 vaccine. Study-wide findings and caveats: Only a handful of AZD1222 recipients, six or seven in all, had baseline seropositivity. Spike-specific TCRs gained breadth and depth after people received two AZD1222 doses.

As for this clone: Its specificity is not known.

V was shortened by 4 bases and J by 4 bases, with 8 bases between the two germline ends. Germline CDR1 MDHEN, CDR2 SYDVKM. This CDR3 region has 14 residues. Method: immunoSEQ multiplex PCR; TCRdb's copy keeps in-frame clones and lacks some. The table includes more than 110,000 clones, more than 85% detected once. The specimen comprised peripheral blood, sampled 28 days after the second AZD1222 dose. This clonotype originated in an adult who received the AZD1222 COVID-19 vaccine. J is TRBJ1-6 and V is TRBV28; D is uncertain. The chain's CDR3 is CASSWAGYNSPLHF. The CDR3 DNA reads as TGTGCCAGCAGTTGGGCAGGTTATAATTCACCCCTCCACTTT.